This record looks at one T cell receptor beta chain sequence and its context. The data stem from a study of blood T cell repertoires in COVID-19. Overall study context: The origin of the acute and convalescent COVID-19 samples was the United States, Italy and Spain.

Authors' methods: Estimation of nucleated cell counts was performed using reference gene primer amplification. Data came from immunoSEQ multiplex PCR; TCRdb stores just in-frame clones and leaves some out. The V and J calls and clone size are taken from that table; D and trimming were inferred from the DNA. The repertoire holds some 250,000 clones, with roughly 77% as singletons. The sequence was obtained from a woman older than 75 with acute or convalescent COVID-19. The sequencing sample was made of peripheral blood.

CDR3 sequence reads: CASSLTSASYNEQFF. The DNA of the CDR3 is TGTGCCAGCAGCCTTACTAGCGCCTCCTACAATGAGCAGTTCTTC. The chain links TRBV3-1 (or the pseudogene TRBV3-2) to TRBJ2-1; the match to TRBD2 covers 7 bases. Losses at the gene ends were 4 bases for V and 0 bases for J; bases not matched to a gene: 3. The germline V gene encodes CDR1 LGHDT and CDR2 YNNKEL (reference sequence). This CDR3 has 15 amino acids.